This T cell receptor (beta chain) was retrieved from a study of shared clonotypes between healthy human individuals. Turning to the study itself: Serving as donors were a couple of women and three men, whose ages spanned 18 to 49.

J was trimmed by 5 bases and V by 7 bases; bases with no gene match: 4. CDR3 length: 12 residues. The germline CDR1 and CDR2 sequences are MDHEN and SYDVKM. The deep-level immunoSEQ assay was used. Approximately 27,000 T cell genomes, or 250 to 300 ng DNA, went into replicate PCRs of unsorted PBMC. Methods used by the authors: There were no quality scores in the junction-only immunoSEQ sequences, so filtering differed. Produced via immunoSEQ multiplex PCR; TCRdb's table is partial and in-frame only. V, J and clone size were drawn from that table, and D and trimming were deduced from the DNA. Of roughly 500,000 clones listed, approximately 82% were seen once; the top ten hold 12%.

The sequencing input was PBMCs. This sequence was found in a middle-aged woman in good health. Some clones in this sample may be carry-over from other donors' samples. This chain connects TRBV28 to TRBJ2-5; 7 bases map to TRBD1. The CDR3 sequence is CASTGTAETQYF. CDR3 nucleotides: TGTGCCAGCACCGGGACAGCTGAGACCCAGTACTTC.